Following are 29 T cell receptor beta chains from one sample sequenced in a study of cytomegalovirus exposure and HLA in healthy donors. Primers: 60 Vbeta forward and 13 Jbeta reverse. TCRdb keeps only in-frame clones here, not all; method: immunoSEQ multiplex PCR. In the table there are fewer than 200,000 clones, 82% of which are singletons. Sequencing was carried out using PBMCs. The receptors stem from a male donor in good health and CMV-seronegative.

This clone was recorded a few times. The chain couples TRBV4-2 to TRBJ2-7; no definite D call. In germline, CDR1 is LGHNA, CDR2 YNFKEQ. The CDR3 runs 15 residues. V lost 1 base to trimming and J lost 1 base, with 11 bases between them. The CDR3 DNA reads as TGTGCCAGCAGCCAAGGCGCAGGTTATTCCTACGAGCAGTACTTC. This gives the protein CASSQGAGYSYEQYF.

The rearrangement joins TRBV9 to TRBJ2-7, with D possibly being TRBD2 (6 bases). The V end was cut by 0 bases, the J end by 2 bases, with 12 bases between. CDR3 size: 15 residues. The germline CDR1 and CDR2 sequences are SGDLS and YYNGEE. Written as DNA, the CDR3 is TGTGCCAGCAGCGTAGATCTTACGGGAGCCTACGAGCAGTACTTC. It yields the protein CASSVDLTGAYEQYF.

The chain couples TRBV6-1 to TRBJ2-5; TRBD1 is a possible D gene (5 bases). Per germline, CDR1 MNHNS and CDR2 SASEGT. Trimming shortened V by 4 bases and J by 2 bases, and 14 bases separated the two germline ends. The CDR3 totals 15 residues. This chain's CDR3 is CASSVGWGRQETQYF. The CDR3 region has the DNA TGTGCCAGCAGTGTCGGATGGGGCCGACAAGAGACCCAGTACTTC.

The V and J genes are TRBV25-1 and TRBJ2-7; 8 bases line up with TRBD1. J lost 0 bases, V lost 4 bases, and 2 bases had no gene match. Germline values: CDR1 MGHDK, CDR2 SYGVNS. The CDR3 totals 14 residues. The CDR3 DNA is TGTGCCAGCAGTGCCACAGGGGGCTCCTACGAGCAGTACTTC. It is translated as CASSATGGSYEQYF.

V gene TRBV19 combines with J gene TRBJ2-5; D may be TRBD1 (6 bases). Trimming pared 7 bases from V and 2 bases from J, leaving 14 bases between. In germline, CDR1 is LNHDA, CDR2 SQIVND (reference sequence). This CDR3 is 14 amino acids long. Here the CDR3 reads CASNGPGTQETQYF. The CDR3 region has the DNA TGTGCCAGTAATGGTCCCGGGACACAAGAGACCCAGTACTTC.

This clone was counted once. CDR3 residues: CASSLGGTGMNTEAFF. The CDR3 DNA reads as TGTGCCAGCAGCTTAGGGGGGACAGGGATGAACACTGAAGCTTTCTTT. V is TRBV7-8 and J is TRBJ1-1, with TRBD1 matching 9 bases. From germline, CDR1 is SGHVS and CDR2 FQNEAQ. The CDR3 covers 16 residues. V gave up 1 base and J gave up 0 bases; unmatched junction bases: 3. The variable domain in full, completed from reference TRBV7-8 and TRBJ1-1, reads GAGVSQSPRYKVAKRGQDVALRCDPISGHVSLFWYQQALGQGPEFLTYFQNEAQLDKSGLPSDRFFAERPEGSVSTLKIQRTQQEDSAVYLCASSLGGTGMNTEAFFGQGTRLTVV.

V gene TRBV6-4 combines with J gene TRBJ2-3, with 12 bases identical to TRBD2. The ends lost 4 bases at V and 3 bases at J; junction bases unmatched: 2. CDR1 is MRHNA and CDR2 is SNTAGT in the germline V gene. The CDR3 has 15 amino acids. The CDR3 spells CASSGTSGTTDTQYF. The DNA for the CDR3 is TGTGCCAGCAGTGGGACTAGCGGGACGACAGATACGCAGTATTTT.

This chain connects TRBV7-7 to TRBJ2-5; D possibly corresponds to TRBD1 (5 bases). The CDR3 is 13 amino acids. V lost 5 bases and J lost 1, with 8 bases in between. The germline CDR1 and CDR2 sequences are SSHAT and FNYEAQ (reference sequence). The CDR3 sequence is CASSSDSQETQYF. The CDR3 DNA reads TGTGCCAGCAGCAGCGACAGCCAAGAGACCCAGTACTTC.

The chain combines TRBV5-1 with TRBJ1-2; TRBD1 agrees at 7 bases. The junction had 4 bases not matched to a gene; V was cut back by 3 bases and J by 5 bases. The CDR3 length is 13 residues. In germline, CDR1 is SGHRS, CDR2 YFSETQ. The CDR3 reads CASSYGQAYGYTF. CDR3 nucleotide sequence: TGCGCCAGCAGCTACGGACAGGCTTATGGCTACACCTTC.

The chain joins TRBV6-5 to TRBJ2-2; tentatively, D is TRBD2 (6 bases). The CDR3 covers 14 residues. Germline V CDR1 and CDR2: MNHEY, SVGAGI. The germline V and J ends were trimmed by 5 bases and 7 bases, with 14 bases remaining between them. Written as DNA, the CDR3 is TGTGCCAGCAGTCACGGGGGATACGGCGGGGAGCTGTTTTTT. Its translation is CASSHGGYGGELFF.

The chain recombines TRBV6-5 with TRBJ1-3; D gene uncertain. V lost 5 bases to trimming and J lost 8 bases, with 13 bases between them. This CDR3 contains 13 residues. In germline, CDR1 is MNHEY, CDR2 SVGAGI. The CDR3 is CASSQAFVDTIYF. The DNA for the CDR3 is TGTGCCAGCAGTCAGGCTTTCGTGGACACCATATATTTT.

This chain connects TRBV5-1 to TRBJ1-6, with D maybe TRBD1 (6 bases). Trimming took 4 bases from V and 7 from J, leaving 12 bases between them. Looked up from germline, CDR1 is SGHRS and CDR2 is YFSETQ. CDR3 length equals 14 residues. The CDR3 DNA reads TGCGCCAGCAGCAAGGACAGTTCGAATTCACCCCTCCACTTT. This encodes CASSKDSSNSPLHF.

This sequence joins TRBV30 and TRBJ1-1, with TRBD1 matching 7 bases. J was trimmed by 10 bases and V by 7 bases; bases with no gene match: 9. The CDR3 sequence is 11 residues long. The germline gives CDR1 GTSNPN, CDR2 SVGIG (reference sequence). CDR3: CASDRSRGAFF. The CDR3 nucleotides read TGTGCCTCGGACAGGAGTCGTGGAGCTTTCTTT.

This clone was counted once. V and J are TRBV1 and TRBJ2-5; the table's D call TRBD2 went unverified against the DNA. TRBV1 is classified as a pseudogene. The CDR3 covers 17 residues. The CDR3 DNA sequence: TGCACCAGCAGCCAAGATAAGCGGGGGGGCCGACAAGAGACCCAGTACTTC. This gives the protein CTSSQDKRGGRQETQYF.

This clone showed up just a few times. This rearrangement joins TRBV7-6 to TRBJ2-5; perhaps TRBD1 as D (6 bases). CDR1 and CDR2 (germline): SGHVS, FNYEAQ. The length of the CDR3 is 15 residues. Trimming took 0 bases from V and 5 from J, leaving 13 bases between them. The CDR3 DNA sequence: TGTGCCAGCAGCTTAGCACAGGGATATGGGGAGACCCAGTACTTC. It yields the protein CASSLAQGYGETQYF.

The gene calls are TRBV5-1 and TRBJ1-6; D is undetermined. Per germline, CDR1 SGHRS and CDR2 YFSETQ. The CDR3 consists of 15 residues. V was clipped by 4 bases and J by 10 bases, with 18 bases between them. The CDR3 DNA reads TGCGCCAGCAGCCGACGGGAACCTACCAACTCACCCCTCCACTTT. This codes for CASSRREPTNSPLHF.

This chain uses TRBV7-2 with TRBJ2-1, with 14 bases matching TRBD2. This CDR3 contains 17 residues. Germline-derived CDR1 and CDR2 are SGHTA and FQGNSA. Trimming removed 3 bases from V and 7 bases from J; junction bases left unmatched: 8. CDR3 in amino acids: CASSLGGTSGSLNEQFF. The DNA of the CDR3 is TGTGCCAGCAGCTTGGGCGGGACTAGCGGGAGCCTGAATGAGCAGTTCTTC. The variable domain in full, completed from reference TRBV7-2 and TRBJ2-1, reads GAGVSQSPSNKVTEKGKDVELRCDPISGHTALYWYRQSLGQGLEFLIYFQGNSAPDKSGLPSDRFSAERTGGSVSTLTIQRTQQEDSAVYLCASSLGGTSGSLNEQFFGPGTRLTVL.

This clone was detected a few times. J is TRBJ1-2 and V is TRBV5-8; D not resolved. With 10 bases removed from V and 1 base from J, the gap between germline ends came to 20 bases. Germline V gene lookup returns CDR1 SGHTS and CDR2 YDEGEE. This CDR3 is built from 15 residues. DNA for the CDR3: TGTGCCGAAGAGGTGGGAGGGCGAATTAACTATGGCTACACCTTC. Its translation is CAEEVGGRINYGYTF.

The chain employs TRBV4-1 and TRBJ1-1, with 7 bases matching TRBD1. Germline CDR1 MGHRA, CDR2 YSYEKL. J lost 4 bases, V lost 4 bases, and 6 bases had no gene match. The CDR3 consists of 14 residues. As DNA, the CDR3 is TGCGCCAGCAGCCCATCAGGGGGGTCCACTGAAGCTTTCTTT. This gives the protein CASSPSGGSTEAFF.

This sequence joins TRBV29-1 and TRBJ2-3; D call uncertain. V gave up 4 bases and J gave up 1 base, with 6 bases separating them. Germline V gene sequence: CDR1 SQVTM, CDR2 ANQGSEA. The CDR3 covers 12 residues. CDR3 sequence reads: CSVVYRTDTQYF. The DNA for the CDR3 is TGCAGCGTTGTATATCGCACAGATACGCAGTATTTT.

In the case of this clone: At one boundary the junction diverges from the germline segment, which might be a read error. The gene calls are TRBV5-8 and TRBJ1-5, with D hard to call. This CDR3 contains 15 residues. The V gene's germline CDR1 is SGHTS and CDR2 YDEGEE. CDR3 sequence (DNA): TGTGCCAGCACCTTGGCAGGCCTTAGCAATCAGCCCCAGCATTTT. It specifies CASTLAGLSNQPQHF.

The J gene is TRBJ2-3, the V gene TRBV9, with 7 bases fitting TRBD2. CDR3 length: 15 residues. Germline-derived CDR1 and CDR2 are SGDLS and YYNGEE. Trimming at V came to 3 bases and at J to 0 bases, leaving 4 bases not matched to a gene. DNA of the CDR3: TGTGCCAGCAGCGATCTAGCGGCCAGCACAGATACGCAGTATTTT. Its protein product is CASSDLAASTDTQYF. The full variable domain, its missing parts supplied by reference TRBV9 and TRBJ2-3, is DSGVTQTPKHLITATGQRVTLRCSPRSGDLSVYWYQQSLDQGLQFLIQYYNGEERAKGNILERFSAQQFPDLHSELNLSSLELGDSALYFCASSDLAASTDTQYFGPGTRLTVL.

In regard to this clone: The sample holds other DNA sequences that translate to the same CDR3. The V call is TRBV18, the J call TRBJ1-1; D unclear. From germline, CDR1 is KGHSH and CDR2 LQKENI. V lost 1 base, J lost 4 bases, and 7 bases lay in between. The CDR3 consists of 13 residues. This CDR3 reads CASSPLPGTEAFF. The CDR3 region has the DNA TGTGCCAGCTCACCACTCCCGGGCACTGAAGCTTTCTTT.

The chain carries TRBV9 and TRBJ1-1, with 8 bases aligning to TRBD1. Germline assignment: CDR1 SGDLS and CDR2 YYNGEE. CDR3 length equals 15 residues. The trim removed 0 bases at V and 4 bases at J, leaving 5 bases unmatched. The CDR3 is CASSVANRGGTEAFF. The CDR3 coding sequence is TGTGCCAGCAGCGTAGCTAACAGGGGGGGCACTGAAGCTTTCTTT.

The chain recombines TRBV7-3 with TRBJ2-1; 10 nucleotides align to TRBD2. The CDR3 extends over 16 amino acids. The junction had 3 bases not matched to a gene; V was cut back by 4 bases and J by 0 bases. Germline V CDR1 and CDR2: SGHTA, FQGTGA. The CDR3 region has the DNA TGTGCCAGCAGCTCCGTAGCGGGGGGCTCCTACAATGAGCAGTTCTTC. It codes for CASSSVAGGSYNEQFF.

The CDR3 DNA sequence: TGCAGCGTCCGGACAGGATACCCTAGCTCTGGAAACACCATATATTTT. It translates to CSVRTGYPSSGNTIYF. The chain recombines TRBV29-1 with TRBJ1-3, with 7 bases matching TRBD1. V was pared by 6 bases and J by 0 bases, with 11 bases of the junction left unmatched. Germline assignment: CDR1 SQVTM and CDR2 ANQGSEA. The CDR3 extends over 16 amino acids.

The rearrangement joins TRBV2 to TRBJ2-5; 7 nucleotides line up with TRBD2. The J call may be mistaken, given a closer DNA end match to TRBJ2-7. Germline V CDR1 and CDR2: SNHLY, FYNNEI. This CDR3 region has 14 residues. CDR3 bases: TGTGCCAGCAGTGCTGGGAGGGCTGGAGACGAGCAGTACTTC. Residues: CASSAGRAGDEQYF.

The chain links TRBV10-2 to TRBJ2-3; D possibly corresponds to TRBD2 (7 bases). Deletions cut 2 bases from V and 6 bases from J, with 15 bases between. This CDR3 spans 15 amino acids. Germline values: CDR1 WSHSY, CDR2 SAAADI. The DNA of the CDR3 is TGCGCCAGCAGTGAGAGGCCAGGGAGGGGGGATACGCAGTATTTT. As protein: CASSERPGRGDTQYF.

With regard to this clone: Within the sample, other DNA sequences also encode this same CDR3. The chain joins TRBV5-1 to TRBJ2-7, with D possibly being TRBD1 (7 bases). The germline CDR1 and CDR2 sequences are SGHRS and YFSETQ. V lost 1 base, J lost 1 base, and 24 bases lay in between. The CDR3 is 19 amino acids. Written as DNA, the CDR3 is TGCGCCAGCAGCTTGTTATTATTGGCGGGGCAGGGGGATTCCTACGAGCAGTACTTC. Translated, it gives CASSLLLLAGQGDSYEQYF.